Shown below are 14 T cell receptor beta chains from a single sample sequenced in a study of T cell repertoires in cytomegalovirus infection. Each CDR3 protein gets one entry after TCRdb re-called the reads with MiXCR. The sample records around 19,000 distinct CDR3 sequences, approximately 46% being singletons. Their antigen targets remain unknown. The sequenced sample was CD8+ T cells from cultured PBMCs, obtained from culture after CMV antigen stimulation. The receptors were sampled from a human donor in good health (CMV status not recorded). Some clones in this sample may be carry-over from other donors' samples.

The chain joins TRBV7-6 to TRBJ2-3; a possible D gene is TRBD2 (5 bases). The CDR3 length is 14 residues. Germline CDR1 is SGHVS and CDR2 is FNYEAQ. V lost 7 bases to trimming and J lost 0 bases, with 11 bases between them. CDR3 coding DNA: TGTGCCAGCACCCTAGCAGCTAGCACAGATACGCAGTATTTT. Translated, it gives CASTLAASTDTQYF.

This clonotype was picked up a small number of times. This chain joins TRBV19 and TRBJ2-1, with 9 nucleotides matching TRBD2. Germline loops: CDR1 LNHDA, CDR2 SQIVND (reference sequence). V was clipped by 4 bases and J by 3 bases; unmatched bases: 4. There are 15 residues in the CDR3. CDR3 DNA sequence: TGTGCCAGTAGTACGAAAGCGGGAGGCTACAATGAGCAGTTCTTC. Protein: CASSTKAGGYNEQFF.

This clonotype came up many times. The chain joins TRBV28 to TRBJ2-3; perhaps D is TRBD1 or TRBD2 (6 bases each). The CDR3 covers 17 residues. CDR1 and CDR2 from the germline V gene are MDHEN and SYDVKM. V shed 6 bases and J shed 3 bases, with 22 bases lying between them. The CDR3, as DNA: TGTGCCAGCAGCCCTCGTTCCGAGGGGGGCTGGACAGATACGCAGTATTTT. The encoded protein is CASSPRSEGGWTDTQYF.

V gene TRBV4-1 combines with J gene TRBJ1-3; D is unresolved. The CDR3 totals 14 residues. The V gene's germline CDR1 is MGHRA and CDR2 YSYEKL. Trimming took off 4 bases at V and 4 bases at J, with 11 bases between the two ends. The CDR3 nucleotides read TGCGCCAGCAGCCTGATCGAGGTGGGAAACACCATATATTTT. It specifies CASSLIEVGNTIYF.

V and J are TRBV12-3 or TRBV12-4 and TRBJ2-1, with TRBD1 matching over 9 bases. This CDR3 region has 15 residues. Trimming removed 6 bases from V and 7 bases from J; junction bases left unmatched: 10. For the CDR3, the DNA is TGTGCCAGCAGGGAGAGGGGACAGGGAAGGAATGAGCAGTTCTTC. It codes for CASRERGQGRNEQFF.

The table lists this clonotype with many counts. The rearrangement joins TRBV7-2 to TRBJ2-5; no reliable D call. The V gene's germline CDR1 is SGHTA and CDR2 FQGNSA. The CDR3 is 11 amino acids. The V end lost 2 bases, the J end lost 4 bases, and 2 bases lay between the germline ends. CDR3 loop: CASSLLETQYF. CDR3 nucleotides: TGTGCCAGCAGCTTATTAGAGACCCAGTACTTC.

The chain links TRBV20-1 to TRBJ2-7; D is unresolved. CDR1 is DFQATT and CDR2 is SNEGSKA in the germline V gene (reference sequence). The V end lost 8 bases, the J end lost 5 bases, and 16 bases lay between the germline ends. The CDR3 covers 12 residues. The CDR3 protein is CSFRDLRNEQYF. In DNA form, the CDR3 reads TGCAGTTTCCGCGACCTAAGGAACGAGCAGTACTTC.

This rearrangement joins TRBV13 to TRBJ1-5, with a possible D match to TRBD1 (5 bases). The CDR3 runs to 16 residues. Germline CDR1 and CDR2: PRHDT and FYEKMQ (reference sequence). Trimming cost V 0 bases and J 4 bases, with 13 bases left between them. CDR3 protein: CASSLGMEGRNQPQHF. The CDR3 bases are TGTGCCAGCAGCTTAGGAATGGAGGGGCGTAATCAGCCCCAGCATTTT. The variable domain in full, with the rest retrieved from reference TRBV13 and TRBJ1-5, is AAGVIQSPRHLIKEKRETATLKCYPIPRHDTVYWYQQGPGQDPQFLISFYEKMQSDKGSIPDRFSAQQFSDYHSELNMSSLELGDSALYFCASSLGMEGRNQPQHFGDGTRLSIL.

This clonotype was seen only once. V gene TRBV2 combines with J gene TRBJ2-7; D possibly matches TRBD1 or TRBD2 (5 bases each). The CDR3 has 14 amino acids. Trimming removed 6 bases at V and 4 bases at J, with 16 bases between. Germline V lookup: CDR1 SNHLY, CDR2 FYNNEI. CDR3 sequence reads: CASSAVGPRYEQYF. CDR3 DNA: TGTGCCAGCAGCGCAGTGGGACCCAGGTACGAGCAGTACTTC.

This chain links TRBV2 with TRBJ1-4; D remains ambiguous. The CDR3 covers 11 residues. The V end lost 6 bases, the J end lost 12 bases, and 11 bases lay between the germline ends. CDR1 is SNHLY, CDR2 FYNNEI, per germline. The chain's CDR3 is CASRREKELFF. The DNA for the CDR3 is TGTGCCAGCAGGAGGGAGAAGGAACTGTTTTTT.

This clonotype was seen more than once but under ten times. The gene calls are TRBV11-3 and TRBJ1-1; the D is unclear. Germline CDR1 reads SGHNT; CDR2 reads YENEEA. V lost 3 bases and J lost 1, with 6 bases in between. This CDR3 spans 13 amino acids. CDR3 amino acids: CASSFSENTEAFF. In DNA, the CDR3 is TGTGCCAGCAGCTTTTCGGAGAACACTGAAGCTTTCTTT.

The chain employs TRBV20-1 and TRBJ2-7; 11 bases match TRBD1. Germline V gene data show CDR1 as DFQATT and CDR2 as SNEGSKA (reference sequence). CDR3 size: 14 residues. V gave up 3 bases and J gave up 5 bases; unmatched junction bases: 6. The CDR3: CSARGGQGDHEQYF. In nucleotides, the CDR3 is TGCAGTGCTAGGGGGGGACAGGGGGACCACGAGCAGTACTTC.

This clonotype was observed at least ten times. The CDR3 loop reads CASSLEVAPPFYEQYF. The CDR3 DNA sequence: TGTGCCAGCAGCTTAGAGGTAGCGCCGCCATTCTACGAGCAGTACTTC. J is TRBJ2-7 and V is TRBV7-2; the D gene is possibly TRBD2 (5 bases). Trimming took off 1 base at V and 3 bases at J, with 16 bases between the two ends. CDR1 is SGHTA and CDR2 is FQGNSA in the germline V gene. The CDR3 consists of 16 residues.

This chain links TRBV27 with TRBJ2-7, with unresolved D. The V end was cut by 3 bases, the J end by 2 bases, with 11 bases between. Germline V gene lookup returns CDR1 MNHEY and CDR2 SMNVEV (reference sequence). CDR3 length: 14 residues. The CDR3 DNA reads as TGTGCCAGCAGTTTCGGACCCGGAACCTACGAGCAGTACTTC. Translation: CASSFGPGTYEQYF.